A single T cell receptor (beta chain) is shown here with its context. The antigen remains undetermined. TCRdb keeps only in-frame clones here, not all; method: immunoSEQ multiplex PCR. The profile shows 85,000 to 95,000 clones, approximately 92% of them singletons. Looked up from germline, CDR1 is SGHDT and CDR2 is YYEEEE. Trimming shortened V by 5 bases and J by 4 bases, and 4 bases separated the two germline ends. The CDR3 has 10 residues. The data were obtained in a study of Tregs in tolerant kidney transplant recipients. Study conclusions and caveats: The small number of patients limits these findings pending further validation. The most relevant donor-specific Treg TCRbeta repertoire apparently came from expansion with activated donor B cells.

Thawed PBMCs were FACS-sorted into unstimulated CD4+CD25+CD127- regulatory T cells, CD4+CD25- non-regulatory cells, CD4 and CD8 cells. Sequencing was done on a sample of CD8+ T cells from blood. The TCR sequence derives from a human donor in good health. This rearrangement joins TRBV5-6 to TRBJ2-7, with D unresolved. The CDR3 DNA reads TGTGCCAGCAGGGAATACGAGCAGTACTTC. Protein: CASREYEQYF. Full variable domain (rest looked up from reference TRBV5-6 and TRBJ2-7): DAGVTQSPTHLIKTRGQQVTLRCSPKSGHDTVSWYQQALGQGPQFIFQYYEEEERQRGNFPDRFSGHQFPNYSSELNVNALLLGDSALYLCASREYEQYFGPGTRLTVT.